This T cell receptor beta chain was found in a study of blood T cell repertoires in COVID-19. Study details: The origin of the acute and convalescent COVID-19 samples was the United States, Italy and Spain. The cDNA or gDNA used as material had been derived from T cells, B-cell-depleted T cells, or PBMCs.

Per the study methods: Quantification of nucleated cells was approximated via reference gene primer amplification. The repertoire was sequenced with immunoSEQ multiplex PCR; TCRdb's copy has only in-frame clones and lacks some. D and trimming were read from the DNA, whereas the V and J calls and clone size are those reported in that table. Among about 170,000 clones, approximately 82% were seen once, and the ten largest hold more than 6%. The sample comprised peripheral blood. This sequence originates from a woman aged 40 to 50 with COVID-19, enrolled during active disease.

The CDR3 nucleotides read TGTGCCAGCAGCATTGGGGGAGGGACAGATACGCAGTATTTT. Its translation is CASSIGGGTDTQYF. This sequence joins TRBV6-5 and TRBJ2-3; 7 bases fit TRBD2. The germline V gene has CDR1 MNHEY and CDR2 SVGAGI. The ends lost 6 bases at V and 3 bases at J; junction bases unmatched: 6. The CDR3 runs 14 residues.